This is a list of T cell receptor beta chains from one sample in a study of blood T cell repertoires in COVID-19. Assay: immunoSEQ multiplex PCR; the TCRdb copy retains only in-frame clones and omits some. The table shows approximately 180,000 clones, with more than 75% occurring only once. Input material: PBMCs or T cells enriched from blood (not recorded which). Receptors were obtained from a human donor with acute COVID-19. The donor label of this sample is uncertain. Each CDR3 is given with its conserved first and last residue. A D gene is named only where the DNA matches it firmly. Part of the rows lack a size; the others show once, few, many or a class for expanded clones.

j_gene: TRBJ1-1
d_gene: .
v_gene: TRBV5-1
abundance: .
CDR3nt: TGCGCCAGCAGCTTGGGGGGCAGGGGAAGAGCTTTCTTT
CDR3aa: CASSLGGRGRAFF

j_gene: TRBJ1-2
d_gene: .
v_gene: TRBV20-1
abundance: .
CDR3nt: TGCAGTGTCATACAGGGTTATGGCTACACCTTC
CDR3aa: CSVIQGYGYTF

j_gene: TRBJ1-5
d_gene: .
v_gene: TRBV12-5
abundance: .
CDR3nt: TGTGCTAGTGGCCGGGCAGGGGCGCGCAATCAGCCCCAGCATTTT
CDR3aa: CASGRAGARNQPQHF

j_gene: TRBJ1-5
d_gene: .
v_gene: TRBV4-1
abundance: .
CDR3nt: TGCGCAAGCTCTGGGGCTATAGGGGGACAGCCCCAGCATTTT
CDR3aa: CASSGAIGGQPQHF

j_gene: TRBJ2-2
d_gene: .
v_gene: TRBV12-5
abundance: once
CDR3nt: TGTGCTAGTGGTTTGGTAGGGAGCACCGGGGAGCTGTTTTTT
CDR3aa: CASGLVGSTGELFF

j_gene: TRBJ1-2
d_gene: .
v_gene: TRBV9
abundance: .
CDR3nt: TGTGCCAGCAGCGTAGAGGCAGGGGCATACTATGGCTACACCTTC
CDR3aa: CASSVEAGAYYGYTF

j_gene: TRBJ2-7
d_gene: .
v_gene: TRBV3-1/TRBV3-2
abundance: .
CDR3nt: TGTGCCAGCAGCTCTCTGAGCTACGAGCAGTACTTC
CDR3aa: CASSSLSYEQYF

j_gene: TRBJ1-2
d_gene: .
v_gene: TRBV4-2
abundance: .
CDR3nt: TGTGCCAGCAGCCCCAGGGGTAACTATGGCTACACCTTC
CDR3aa: CASSPRGNYGYTF

j_gene: TRBJ1-1
d_gene: .
v_gene: TRBV5-1
abundance: .
CDR3nt: TGCGCCAGCAGCTTGGCCCGGGGGGACACTGAAGCTTTCTTT
CDR3aa: CASSLARGDTEAFF

j_gene: TRBJ1-5
d_gene: TRBD1
v_gene: TRBV10-3
abundance: .
CDR3nt: TGTGCCATCAGTGACTCGAACAGGGGATATCAGCCCCAGCATTTT
CDR3aa: CAISDSNRGYQPQHF

j_gene: TRBJ1-2
d_gene: TRBD1
v_gene: TRBV19
abundance: .
CDR3nt: TGTGCCACCCGGACAGGGGCCGGTGGCTATGGCTACACCTTC
CDR3aa: CATRTGAGGYGYTF

j_gene: TRBJ1-2
d_gene: .
v_gene: TRBV5-1
abundance: .
CDR3nt: TGCGCCAGCAGCTACGGGGGTGGCTACACCTTC
CDR3aa: CASSYGGGYTF

j_gene: TRBJ1-1
d_gene: .
v_gene: TRBV18
abundance: .
CDR3nt: TGTGCCAGCTCACCGGATGCGACAGGTGAAGCTTTCTTT
CDR3aa: CASSPDATGEAFF

j_gene: TRBJ1-1
d_gene: TRBD1
v_gene: TRBV19
abundance: .
CDR3nt: TGTGCCAGTAGCCTTAATCGCCGGGACAGGGTTCTCTTT
CDR3aa: CASSLNRRDRVLF

j_gene: TRBJ2-7
d_gene: .
v_gene: TRBV18
abundance: .
CDR3nt: TGTGCCAGCTCACCACCGGGGTGGCAGGGGAAAGACGAGCAGTACTTC
CDR3aa: CASSPPGWQGKDEQYF

j_gene: TRBJ2-7
d_gene: .
v_gene: TRBV23-1
abundance: .
CDR3nt: TGCGCCAGCAGTCCAGAGACAGAAATATACGAGCAGTACTTC
CDR3aa: CASSPETEIYEQYF

j_gene: TRBJ1-5
d_gene: .
v_gene: TRBV19
abundance: .
CDR3nt: TGTGCCAGTAGTATCCAATCTCGGACGAGAGGGATAGGCAATCAGCCCCAGCATTTT
CDR3aa: CASSIQSRTRGIGNQPQHF

j_gene: TRBJ1-2
d_gene: .
v_gene: TRBV2
abundance: .
CDR3nt: TGTGCCAGCATAGGACAGCTTAAATACACCTTC
CDR3aa: CASIGQLKYTF

j_gene: TRBJ1-1
d_gene: .
v_gene: TRBV19
abundance: .
CDR3nt: TGTGCCAGTAGTATGGCCCCGGGACAGAACACTGAAGCTTTCTTT
CDR3aa: CASSMAPGQNTEAFF

j_gene: TRBJ1-2
d_gene: TRBD1
v_gene: TRBV27
abundance: .
CDR3nt: TGTGCCAGCAGCACCGCCGACAGGGAAGCTGGCTACACCTTC
CDR3aa: CASSTADREAGYTF

j_gene: TRBJ1-1
d_gene: TRBD1
v_gene: TRBV3-1/TRBV3-2
abundance: .
CDR3nt: TGTGCCAGCAGCCAAGGGGACAGGGCTTTCTACATGAACACTGAAGCTTTCTTT
CDR3aa: CASSQGDRAFYMNTEAFF

j_gene: TRBJ2-7
d_gene: TRBD1
v_gene: TRBV30
abundance: .
CDR3nt: TGTGCCTGGAAACTCCGGACAGGGGATTCCTACGAGCAGTACTTC
CDR3aa: CAWKLRTGDSYEQYF

j_gene: TRBJ1-5
d_gene: .
v_gene: TRBV19
abundance: .
CDR3nt: TGTGCCAGTCAGGGTGAAGTAAATCAGCCCCAGCATTTT
CDR3aa: CASQGEVNQPQHF

j_gene: TRBJ1-1
d_gene: TRBD1
v_gene: TRBV5-5
abundance: .
CDR3nt: TGTGCCAGCAGCCGTGACAGGGACACTGAAGCTTTCTTT
CDR3aa: CASSRDRDTEAFF

j_gene: TRBJ2-7
d_gene: .
v_gene: TRBV29-1
abundance: .
CDR3nt: TGCAGCGTAAAAACAGGGAACTACTACGAGCAGTACTTC
CDR3aa: CSVKTGNYYEQYF

j_gene: TRBJ1-5
d_gene: .
v_gene: TRBV6-5
abundance: few
CDR3nt: TGTGCCAGCAGTAAAAGCGGGACAAGCAATCAGCCCCAGCATTTT
CDR3aa: CASSKSGTSNQPQHF

j_gene: TRBJ1-6
d_gene: .
v_gene: TRBV27
abundance: .
CDR3nt: TGTGCCAGCAGTCCACAGGACAGATATAATTCACCCCTCCACTTT
CDR3aa: CASSPQDRYNSPLHF

j_gene: TRBJ1-2
d_gene: .
v_gene: TRBV6-5
abundance: .
CDR3nt: TGTGCCAGTGGCCAGGGGATCGGGTATGGCTACACCTTC
CDR3aa: CASGQGIGYGYTF

j_gene: TRBJ2-1
d_gene: TRBD2
v_gene: TRBV5-4
abundance: .
CDR3nt: TGTGCCAGCTTCCTTAGCGGGGGGGCCTGGCCCCCGTTCTTC
CDR3aa: CASFLSGGAWPPFF

j_gene: TRBJ2-1
d_gene: TRBD2
v_gene: TRBV4-1
abundance: .
CDR3nt: TGCGCCAGCAGCCGGTCCGGGACTAGCGGGGGGGAAGATGAGCAGTTCTTC
CDR3aa: CASSRSGTSGGEDEQFF

j_gene: TRBJ1-5
d_gene: .
v_gene: TRBV27
abundance: .
CDR3nt: TGTGCCAGCTCTTCCCGCCGGGGGCCCCAGCATTTT
CDR3aa: CASSSRRGPQHF

j_gene: TRBJ1-1
d_gene: TRBD1
v_gene: TRBV15
abundance: .
CDR3nt: TGTGCCACCAGCAGAGATCAGAGGACAGGGGCCGGCCCTGACGCTTTCTTT
CDR3aa: CATSRDQRTGAGPDAFF

j_gene: TRBJ2-1
d_gene: TRBD2
v_gene: TRBV9
abundance: .
CDR3nt: TGTGCCAGCAGCGCCCGGACTAGCGGGGACCCCAATGAGCAGTTCTTC
CDR3aa: CASSARTSGDPNEQFF

j_gene: TRBJ2-2
d_gene: .
v_gene: TRBV29-1
abundance: .
CDR3nt: TGCAGCGTTGAAGAGGGGCGTAGCACCGGGGAGCTGTTTTTT
CDR3aa: CSVEEGRSTGELFF

j_gene: TRBJ2-4
d_gene: .
v_gene: TRBV30
abundance: .
CDR3nt: TGTGCCTGGAGCCCAGGGGGGTCCAAAAACATTCAGTACTTC
CDR3aa: CAWSPGGSKNIQYF

j_gene: TRBJ2-7
d_gene: .
v_gene: TRBV6-2/TRBV6-3
abundance: many
CDR3nt: TGTGCCAGCAGTTACGAGGGTTCCTACGAGCAGTACTTC
CDR3aa: CASSYEGSYEQYF

j_gene: TRBJ2-3
d_gene: TRBD2
v_gene: TRBV7-9
abundance: .
CDR3nt: TGTGCCAGCAGCCGCAGCGTTCCCACTAGCGGCAGCACAGATACGCAGTATTTT
CDR3aa: CASSRSVPTSGSTDTQYF

j_gene: TRBJ2-7
d_gene: TRBD2
v_gene: TRBV9
abundance: .
CDR3nt: TGTGCCAGCAGCGTAAGTAGCGGGGGGGCCTACGAGCAGTACTTC
CDR3aa: CASSVSSGGAYEQYF

j_gene: TRBJ1-2
d_gene: .
v_gene: TRBV12-3/TRBV12-4
abundance: .
CDR3nt: TGTGCCAGCAGCGTTGTTGAGGGCTATGGCTACACCTTC
CDR3aa: CASSVVEGYGYTF

j_gene: TRBJ1-2
d_gene: .
v_gene: TRBV30
abundance: .
CDR3nt: TGTGCCTTTTCGGGACAATCGGTGAACTATGGCTACACCTTC
CDR3aa: CAFSGQSVNYGYTF

j_gene: TRBJ1-5
d_gene: TRBD1
v_gene: TRBV5-4
abundance: .
CDR3nt: TGTGCCAGCAGTTCCGACAGGGGTAATCAGCCCCAGCATTTT
CDR3aa: CASSSDRGNQPQHF

j_gene: TRBJ2-7
d_gene: TRBD1
v_gene: TRBV15
abundance: once
CDR3nt: TGTGCCACCAGCAGAATCGCGGGACAGGGCTCCTACGAGCAGTACTTC
CDR3aa: CATSRIAGQGSYEQYF

j_gene: TRBJ2-2
d_gene: .
v_gene: TRBV5-6
abundance: .
CDR3nt: TGTGCCAGCGAAGAAGACAGGTCGTACACCGGGGAGCTGTTTTTT
CDR3aa: CASEEDRSYTGELFF

j_gene: TRBJ2-1
d_gene: TRBD2
v_gene: TRBV7-3
abundance: .
CDR3nt: TGTGCCAGCACCGGGACTAGCGGGGGGGCGGCCAATGAGCAGTTCTTC
CDR3aa: CASTGTSGGAANEQFF

j_gene: TRBJ2-7
d_gene: .
v_gene: TRBV5-1
abundance: .
CDR3nt: TGCGCCAGCAGCGGTTATTGGGGGGTGAGCGAGCAGTACTTC
CDR3aa: CASSGYWGVSEQYF

j_gene: TRBJ1-3
d_gene: .
v_gene: TRBV7-9
abundance: .
CDR3nt: TGTGCCAGCAGCTTAGCGGAAGACTTTGGAAACACCATATATTTT
CDR3aa: CASSLAEDFGNTIYF

j_gene: TRBJ2-5
d_gene: TRBD2
v_gene: TRBV19
abundance: .
CDR3nt: TGTGCCAGTAGTCCGCGACTAGCGGGGGGTCGGGAGACCCAGTACTTC
CDR3aa: CASSPRLAGGRETQYF

j_gene: TRBJ1-3
d_gene: .
v_gene: TRBV5-4
abundance: .
CDR3nt: TGTGCCAGCAGCTTGGACGGGACATTTGGAAACACCATATATTTT
CDR3aa: CASSLDGTFGNTIYF

j_gene: TRBJ1-2
d_gene: TRBD1
v_gene: TRBV6-1
abundance: .
CDR3nt: TGTGCCAGCAGTGAAGACAGGGGCAACTATGGCTACACCTTC
CDR3aa: CASSEDRGNYGYTF

j_gene: TRBJ2-3
d_gene: TRBD2
v_gene: TRBV2
abundance: .
CDR3nt: TGTGCCAGCAGCGGGACTAGCGGGGGGGCCGCAGATACGCAGTATTTT
CDR3aa: CASSGTSGGAADTQYF

j_gene: TRBJ1-5
d_gene: .
v_gene: TRBV9
abundance: .
CDR3nt: TGTGCCAGCAGCGTAGGACAGGAAGATCAGCCCCAGCATTTT
CDR3aa: CASSVGQEDQPQHF

j_gene: TRBJ2-5
d_gene: .
v_gene: TRBV18
abundance: .
CDR3nt: TGTGCCAGCTCCCCGACAGTTCAAGAGACCCAGTACTTC
CDR3aa: CASSPTVQETQYF

j_gene: TRBJ2-3
d_gene: .
v_gene: TRBV6-5
abundance: .
CDR3nt: TGTGCCAGCAGTTCCCGCGGGACAGGCACAGATACGCAGTATTTT
CDR3aa: CASSSRGTGTDTQYF

j_gene: TRBJ2-2
d_gene: TRBD1
v_gene: TRBV6-5
abundance: .
CDR3nt: TGTGCCAGCAGATCACAGGGGGCAATCACCGGGGAGCTGTTTTTT
CDR3aa: CASRSQGAITGELFF